This TCR beta chain was profiled in a study of CD4 T cells in relation to SARS-CoV-2 and coronaviruses. Study in general: PBMCs were cultured with antigen for over 8 days before TCR beta sequencing.

CD4+ T cells from unexposed donors were obtained before the COVID-19 pandemic (2011-2018). CD4+ T cells were isolated from the cells after around 11 days of culture. Cells permitting, SARS-CoV-2 S/N and four cold-coronavirus spikes were tested on unexposed-donor CD4+ T cells. Approximately 1.8 million PBMCs per well were cultured with about 9.8 IU/ml IL-2. Comments on this clone: What it binds is not known.

The CDR3 consists of 14 residues. V lost 4 bases to trimming and J lost 0 bases, with 9 bases between them. Germline lookup yields CDR1 SGHVS and CDR2 FQNEAQ. Using immunoSEQ multiplex PCR, the repertoire was profiled, and TCRdb retains in-frame clones only, with some absent. The sample gives roughly 30,000 clones, around 79% of which show up once; approximately 22% is in the top ten. This sequence originates from a human donor in good health. The sample comprised CD4+ T cells from PBMCs, cultured in vitro. V usage is TRBV7-8 and J usage is TRBJ2-5, with a weak D call TRBD2 (5 bases). The CDR3 here is CASSSDGDQETQYF. In DNA form, the CDR3 reads TGTGCCAGCAGCTCGGACGGGGACCAAGAGACCCAGTACTTC.